This section outlines one T cell receptor beta chain sequence together with its context. TCRdb processed the RT-PCR reads anew with MiXCR; each CDR3 protein has one entry. The data contain about 680,000 distinct CDR3 sequences, approximately 14% of them seen just once; the ten biggest clones take up roughly 3.6%. Germline assignment: CDR1 SEHNR and CDR2 FQNEAQ (reference sequence). V lost 8 bases and J 0 bases, leaving 8 bases between the germline ends. The CDR3 has 13 residues. The chain couples TRBV7-9 to TRBJ1-3; D is uncertain. Sequencing was performed on memory CD4+ T cells from blood. The receptor was isolated from a female donor in good health, serving as a healthy control. The CDR3 region has the DNA TGTGCCAGCGACACACTCTCTGGAAACACCATATATTTT. This codes for CASDTLSGNTIYF.